The source of this TCR beta chain is a study of OX40 agonist ivuxolimab in advanced cancers. Broadly, across the study: Ivuxolimab was a fully human IgG2 agonistic monoclonal antibody targeting the costimulatory receptor OX40 (CD134). Of the approximately 50 patients in dose escalation, 19 had hepatocellular carcinoma, some 15 had melanoma, 9 had renal cell carcinoma and 9 had head and neck cancer. Partial responses occurred in three dose-escalation patients, of whom one had hepatocellular carcinoma and two had cutaneous melanoma. Patients were allowed to have had prior anti-PD-1, anti-PD-L1 or anti-CTLA-4 therapy, and approximately 40% of the dose-escalation patients had been treated with checkpoint inhibitors. Peripheral TCRbeta sequencing aimed to test whether ivuxolimab altered TCR sequence diversity and caused clonal T-cell expansion. Intravenous ivuxolimab was administered to patients every 2 weeks at six dose levels: 0.01, 0.1, 0.3, 1.5, 3 and 10 mg/kg. In the dose-escalation cohort, around four fifths of patients were male, and the mean age was roughly 60 years, with a range of roughly 23 to 85. The monotherapy dose-escalation portion (N of about 52 patients) of the phase I ivuxolimab trial is reported in the paper.

From cysteine to phenylalanine, the CDR3 is 19 amino acids long. The only DNA kept is the CDR3, 57 bases in frame from the first base. Sequences MNHEY (CDR1) and SMNVEV (CDR2) are obtained from the germline V gene (reference sequence). The germline V and J ends show losses of 6 bases and 5 bases respectively, and no gene match explains 22 bases of the junction. Worth noting for this clone: Its antigen remains undetermined. No qualities accompany the bases; no much larger clone lies one base away.

Patients with autoimmune disease history or receiving systemic immunosuppression were excluded from the trial. In every dose cohort, peripheral blood was drawn for TCR sequencing at baseline, cycle 4 day 1, and cycle 7 day 1. The samples were taken from a phase I, first-in-human, multicenter, open-label dose-escalation trial of ivuxolimab. Adults with locally advanced or metastatic melanoma, renal cell, hepatocellular, or head and neck squamous cell carcinoma were enrolled in the trial. CD4+ and CD8+ T cells were sorted separately from peripheral blood before TCR sequencing. The research as a whole found: At doses from 0.1 to 3.0 mg/kg, clonal expansion was seen in both CD4+ and CD8+ blood T cells between baseline and week 6. In the 0.1-3.0 mg/kg groups, partial responders were among the patients with the lowest normalized peripheral clonal expansion, particularly in CD8+ T cells. Low levels of normalized T-cell clonal expansion were also seen in some patients who did not respond. Antigen specificity was not determined for the clonally expanded peripheral T cells. After ivuxolimab, more expanded clones were found on average in CD8+ T cells than in CD4+ T cells.

Genomic DNA was isolated from the sorted cells so that the TCRbeta CDR3 region could be sequenced. TCRbeta CDR3 regions were sequenced using the immunoSEQ Assay. Here the immuneACCESS table is served through TCRdb, limited to in-frame sequences with V and J called. Missing clones are a known gap in these copies; in checked studies unresolved V genes cover under half, and the rest lacks a known reason. The sample records about 79,000 clones, approximately 94% of which are singletons. Clones ranked in the top ten supply around 9.6% of the sample. The receptor was derived from an adult with an advanced solid tumor such as melanoma, head and neck, liver or kidney cancer. The chain links TRBV27 with TRBJ1-1; 9 middle bases align to TRBD1. The specimen comprised CD4+ or CD8+ T cells sorted from blood, sampled in a trial of the OX40 agonist ivuxolimab. The DNA is TGTGCCAGCAGCGAATCCGTCTTACAGGGGGCTAGGATGATAACTGAAGCTTTCTTT. This gives the protein CASSESVLQGARMITEAFF.